This TCR beta chain originates from a study of T cell responses to AZD1222 COVID-19 vaccine. Overall study findings and caveats: Repertoires were collected only later (after the peak T cell response had occurred).

Clones were sequenced by immunoSEQ multiplex PCR, and TCRdb holds only the in-frame ones, with some missing. The repertoire consists of around 140,000 clones, with about 92% occurring once and the leading ten covering roughly 1.7%. A word on this clone: Its antigen is currently unknown.

The ends lost 4 bases at V and 7 bases at J; junction bases unmatched: 16. The germline CDR1 and CDR2 sequences are SGHAT and FQNNGV. This CDR3 has 17 amino acids. This TCR was recovered from an adult who received the AZD1222 COVID-19 vaccine. This sequence joins TRBV11-2 and TRBJ2-5, with 9 bases that match TRBD2. The starting material was peripheral blood, obtained 28 days after the second AZD1222 dose. For the CDR3, the DNA is TGTGCCAGCAGCTCCCAGACTAGCGGCACCACAATCGGGACCCAGTACTTC. It encodes CASSSQTSGTTIGTQYF.